Listed below are T cell receptor beta chains from one sample, sequenced in a study of cytomegalovirus exposure and HLA in healthy donors. The assay was immunoSEQ multiplex PCR, and TCRdb's table has in-frame clones only and misses some. The sample contains approximately 220,000 clones, around nine tenths of which appear only once. The specimen was PBMCs. Receptor source: a woman under 30 in good health and CMV-seronegative. CDR3s include the opening cysteine and the closing phenylalanine or tryptophan. The order of the fields is D gene, CDR3 length, V gene, J gene, clone size, CDR3 protein, CDR3 DNA. The D gene is left open where the match is weak. The listing skips clone size in some rows; elsewhere it reads once, few, many or a size class.

>NA|15|TRBV2|TRBJ2-6|NA
CAGSRTASGANVLTF
TGTGCCGGGAGTCGGACAGCCTCTGGGGCCAACGTCCTGACTTTC
>NA|16|TRBV23-1|TRBJ2-7|NA
CASSPPRRGRCYEQYF
TGCGCCAGCAGTCCCCCGAGGAGAGGCCGGTGCTACGAGCAGTACTTC
>NA|13|TRBV30|TRBJ2-5|NA
CAWNSNYQETQYF
TGTGCCTGGAATAGTAATTACCAAGAGACCCAGTACTTC
>NA|13|TRBV30|TRBJ1-3|NA
CALSWGAGNTIYF
TGTGCCCTTAGTTGGGGAGCCGGAAACACCATATATTTT
>NA|16|TRBV4-1|TRBJ1-4|NA
CASSQDRGFANEKLFF
TGCGCCAGCAGCCAAGATCGGGGTTTTGCTAATGAAAAACTGTTTTTT
>TRBD2|16|TRBV27|TRBJ2-7|NA
CASSSPSTSEQGEQYF
TGTGCCAGCAGTTCCCCGTCGACTAGCGAGCAAGGAGAGCAGTACTTC
>NA|16|TRBV9|TRBJ2-3|NA
CASSVGQGVGTDTQYF
TGTGCCAGCAGCGTAGGTCAAGGGGTTGGCACAGATACGCAGTATTTT
>NA|14|TRBV7-2|TRBJ2-1|NA
CASTGESSYNEQFF
TGTGCCAGCACGGGAGAGAGCTCCTACAATGAGCAGTTCTTC
>NA|14|TRBV5-4|TRBJ2-5|NA
CASSFPGEGETQYF
TGTGCCAGCAGCTTTCCAGGGGAGGGAGAGACCCAGTACTTC
>TRBD2|16|TRBV30|TRBJ2-1|NA
CAWGTLPSGRTNEQFF
TGTGCCTGGGGGACCCTTCCTAGCGGGCGAACCAATGAGCAGTTCTTC
>NA|17|TRBV5-4|TRBJ2-3|NA
CASNTIDRPRGSDTQYF
TGTGCCAGCAATACGATTGACAGGCCCCGTGGTTCAGATACGCAGTATTTT
>TRBD1|17|TRBV5-1|TRBJ1-2|NA
CASGLDRDLNKLYGYTF
TGCGCCAGCGGCCTGGACAGGGACCTTAATAAACTCTATGGCTACACCTTC
>NA|13|TRBV18|TRBJ1-2|NA
CASSAGFGYGYTF
TGTGCCAGCTCGGCGGGTTTCGGGTATGGCTACACCTTC
>TRBD1|17|TRBV5-4|TRBJ1-5|NA
CASSLGPDRGKSQPQHF
TGTGCCAGCAGCTTGGGTCCGGACAGGGGGAAAAGCCAGCCCCAGCATTTT
>NA|12|TRBV6-1|TRBJ1-2|NA
CASSVGVYGYTF
TGTGCCAGCAGTGTCGGGGTCTATGGCTACACCTTC
>TRBD2|16|TRBV5-1|TRBJ2-3|NA
CASSLVVAGPTDTQYF
TGCGCCAGCAGCTTGGTGGTAGCGGGCCCCACAGATACGCAGTATTTT
>TRBD2|15|TRBV5-4|TRBJ2-7|NA
CASSARTSRSYEQYF
TGTGCCAGCAGCGCCCGGACTAGCAGGTCCTACGAGCAGTACTTC
>NA|12|TRBV14|TRBJ1-1|NA
CASSQQFTEAFF
TGTGCCAGCAGCCAACAGTTTACTGAAGCTTTCTTT
>NA|14|TRBV6-1|TRBJ2-7|NA
CASSEPDRAYEQYF
TGTGCCAGCAGTGAACCCGACAGAGCCTACGAGCAGTACTTC
>TRBD1|18|TRBV5-6|TRBJ2-1|once
CASSVRLGTVGQYNEQFF
TGTGCCAGCAGCGTAAGGTTGGGGACCGTGGGACAGTACAATGAGCAGTTCTTC
>TRBD2|16|TRBV27|TRBJ2-7|NA
CASSRSPGLAAYEQYF
TGTGCCAGCAGTCGGTCCCCGGGACTAGCGGCCTACGAGCAGTACTTC
>TRBD2|19|TRBV27|TRBJ2-5|NA
CASSLRVGGRTSGQETQYF
TGTGCCAGCAGTTTAAGAGTGGGGGGTCGGACTAGCGGCCAAGAGACCCAGTACTTC
>TRBD2|16|TRBV5-6|TRBJ2-2|NA
CASSFFRTGGTGELFF
TGTGCCAGCAGCTTCTTTAGGACGGGAGGGACCGGGGAGCTGTTTTTT
>TRBD1|15|TRBV5-4|TRBJ1-1|NA
CASSPRQGAPLKAFF
TGTGCCAGCAGCCCCCGACAGGGAGCACCGCTTAAAGCTTTCTTT
>TRBD1|14|TRBV7-6|TRBJ2-1|once
CASSSRRGLNEQFF
TGTGCCAGCAGTTCCCGCAGGGGGCTCAATGAGCAGTTCTTC
>NA|14|TRBV19|TRBJ1-2|once
CASSILGVGYGYTF
TGTGCCAGTAGTATTCTAGGGGTCGGCTATGGCTACACCTTC
>TRBD2|15|TRBV10-1|TRBJ2-7|NA
CASSESWVGGNEQYF
TGCGCCAGCAGTGAGTCGTGGGTGGGGGGGAACGAGCAGTACTTC
>TRBD2|14|TRBV28|TRBJ2-7|NA
CASSYLAGIDEQYF
TGTGCCAGCAGTTATCTAGCGGGGATAGACGAGCAGTACTTC
>TRBD2|16|TRBV6-6|TRBJ2-1|NA
CASSYSIAGVRDEQFF
TGTGCCAGCAGTTACTCGATAGCGGGAGTTCGGGATGAGCAGTTCTTC
>NA|15|TRBV7-6|TRBJ1-5|NA
CASSLGGEGNQPQHF
TGTGCCAGCAGCTTAGGGGGGGAAGGCAATCAGCCCCAGCATTTT
>NA|12|TRBV5-1|TRBJ2-3|NA
CASSLVRDTQYF
TGCGCCAGCAGCTTGGTGAGAGATACGCAGTATTTT
>NA|14|TRBV2|TRBJ2-7|NA
CASSGGITFYEQYF
TGTGCCAGCTCCGGCGGGATAACATTCTACGAGCAGTACTTC
>NA|18|TRBV19|TRBJ1-5|NA
CASSIWATGWAPNQPQHF
TGTGCCAGTAGTATTTGGGCGACAGGCTGGGCCCCCAATCAGCCCCAGCATTTT
>NA|18|TRBV5-3|TRBJ2-1|NA
CARSPPLRGPSSYNEQFF
TGTGCCAGAAGCCCTCCCCTGCGGGGCCCGAGCTCCTACAATGAGCAGTTCTTC
>NA|12|TRBV30|TRBJ2-7|NA
CAWSSDSYEQYF
TGTGCCTGGAGTTCGGACAGTTACGAGCAGTACTTC
>NA|14|TRBV29-1|TRBJ2-3|NA
CSVEGPVRLDTQYF
TGCAGCGTTGAGGGCCCCGTCAGGTTGGATACGCAGTATTTT
>TRBD1|14|TRBV19|TRBJ2-3|NA
CASSNRDSPDTQYF
TGTGCCAGTAGTAATCGGGACAGCCCTGATACGCAGTATTTT
>TRBD1|14|TRBV30|TRBJ1-1|NA
CAWTWTGMNTEAFF
TGTGCCTGGACTTGGACAGGTATGAACACTGAAGCTTTCTTT
>NA|14|TRBV14|TRBJ1-5|once
CASSQGRGNQPQHF
TGTGCCAGCAGCCAAGGCAGGGGCAATCAGCCCCAGCATTTT
>TRBD1|15|TRBV30|TRBJ2-3|NA
CAWSDGTGGPDTQYF
TGTGCCTGGAGTGACGGGACAGGGGGGCCAGATACGCAGTATTTT
>NA|14|TRBV28|TRBJ1-6|NA
CASSITGQNSPLHF
TGTGCCAGCAGTATTACAGGGCAAAATTCACCCCTCCACTTT
>TRBD1|13|TRBV5-1|TRBJ2-1|NA
CASSWDRDNEQFF
TGCGCCAGCAGCTGGGACAGGGATAATGAGCAGTTCTTC
>NA|12|TRBV5-6|TRBJ1-1|NA
CASSSWNTEAFF
TGTGCCAGCAGCTCCTGGAACACTGAAGCTTTCTTT
>NA|13|TRBV29-1|TRBJ2-7|NA
CSVGGPDSYEQYF
TGCAGCGTGGGAGGACCCGATTCCTACGAGCAGTACTTC
>TRBD1|16|TRBV5-1|TRBJ1-4|NA
CASSLEGQGAGEKLFF
TGCGCCAGCAGCTTGGAGGGACAGGGGGCTGGTGAAAAACTGTTTTTT
>NA|14|TRBV28|TRBJ1-4|NA
CASSYGAGDGKLFF
TGTGCCAGCAGTTACGGGGCGGGGGATGGGAAACTGTTTTTT
>TRBD1|10|TRBV20-1|TRBJ1-1|once
CSARQGKAFF
TGCAGTGCCAGACAGGGAAAAGCTTTCTTT
>NA|13|TRBV5-6|TRBJ1-2|NA
CASSLTGSYGYTF
TGTGCCAGCAGCTTGACAGGGAGCTATGGCTACACCTTC
>NA|15|TRBV11-2|TRBJ2-7|once
CASSLGPGAHYEQYF
TGTGCCAGCAGCTTAGGGCCAGGGGCACACTACGAGCAGTACTTC
>TRBD1|13|TRBV19|TRBJ1-5|NA
CASESGGNQPQHF
TGTGCCAGTGAATCAGGGGGGAATCAGCCCCAGCATTTT
>NA|16|TRBV2|TRBJ2-6|NA
CASTQDGSSGANVLTF
TGTGCCAGCACCCAGGATGGGAGCTCTGGGGCCAACGTCCTGACTTTC
>TRBD2|16|TRBV2|TRBJ2-1|NA
CASSPLTSGVTNEQFF
TGTGCCAGCAGTCCACTTACTAGCGGGGTGACCAATGAGCAGTTCTTC
>NA|14|TRBV6-5|TRBJ2-7|NA
CASRIRSLSYEQYF
TGTGCCAGCAGGATACGGTCCCTCTCCTACGAGCAGTACTTC
>TRBD1|15|TRBV19|TRBJ2-2|NA
CASIQGQGATGELFF
TGTGCCAGTATACAGGGCCAGGGGGCGACCGGGGAGCTGTTTTTT
>NA|15|TRBV30|TRBJ2-7|NA
CAWRKVTGLVYEQYF
TGTGCCTGGAGGAAGGTAACAGGCTTAGTGTACGAGCAGTACTTC
>NA|14|TRBV6-6|TRBJ1-2|few
CASSYSGQDYGYTF
TGTGCCAGCAGTTACTCGGGCCAGGACTATGGCTACACCTTC
>NA|17|TRBV28|TRBJ2-7|NA
CASSPIWGSLSSYEQYF
TGTGCCAGCAGTCCGATTTGGGGCAGCCTTAGCTCCTACGAGCAGTACTTC
>TRBD2|15|TRBV29-1|TRBJ2-7|NA
CSVLKLAGISYEQYF
TGCAGCGTTCTTAAACTAGCGGGTATATCCTACGAGCAGTACTTC
>TRBD1|14|TRBV28|TRBJ1-2|NA
CASSPVPGQRGYTF
TGTGCCAGCAGTCCCGTACCGGGACAGAGGGGCTACACCTTC
>NA|17|TRBV5-4|TRBJ2-7|NA
CASSSLMGAGEGYEQYF
TGTGCCAGCAGCTCACTAATGGGGGCGGGAGAAGGGTACGAGCAGTACTTC